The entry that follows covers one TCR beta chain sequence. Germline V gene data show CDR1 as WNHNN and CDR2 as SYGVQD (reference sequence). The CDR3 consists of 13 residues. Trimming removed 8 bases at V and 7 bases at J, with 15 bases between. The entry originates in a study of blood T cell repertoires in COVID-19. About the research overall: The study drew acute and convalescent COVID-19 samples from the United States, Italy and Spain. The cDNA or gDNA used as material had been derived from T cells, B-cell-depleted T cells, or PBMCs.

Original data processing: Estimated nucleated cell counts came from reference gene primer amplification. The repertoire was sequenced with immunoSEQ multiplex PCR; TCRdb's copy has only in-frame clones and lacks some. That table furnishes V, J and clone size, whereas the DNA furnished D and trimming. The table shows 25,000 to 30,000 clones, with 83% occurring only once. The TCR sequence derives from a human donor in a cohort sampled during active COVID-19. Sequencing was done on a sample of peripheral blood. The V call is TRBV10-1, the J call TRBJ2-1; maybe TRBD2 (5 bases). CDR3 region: CASGRGPGNEQFF. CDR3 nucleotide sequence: TGCGCCAGCGGGCGAGGGCCGGGTAATGAGCAGTTCTTC.